Presented here are 18 T cell receptor beta chains from one specimen sequenced in a study of CD8+CD57+ T cells in acquired aplastic anemia. Before being chosen for sequencing, patients had shown CD8+CD57+ cell expansion by flow cytometry. The template for TCR beta VDJ and CDR3 sequence profiling was genomic DNA. Using its own MiXCR run on the reads, TCRdb lists one record per CDR3 protein. The sample includes fewer than 250,000 distinct CDR3 sequences, 45% to 50% seen only once; the top ten take 7.8%. The source material was sorted CD4+, CD8+, or CD8+CD57+ T cells (not recorded which) from PBMCs. These receptors all stem from a human donor with aplastic anemia.

Turning to this clonotype: A single base separates this from a much larger clone, so it may be a read error. The chain is built from TRBV14 and TRBJ2-7; 7 bases line up with TRBD2. This CDR3 comprises 19 residues. Germline CDR1 is SGHDN and CDR2 is FVKESK. After removal of 0 bases from V and 0 bases from J, the junction contained 14 bases not matched to a gene. The CDR3: CASSQDPPGPAGISYEQYF. For the CDR3, the DNA is TGTGCCAGCAGCCAAGATCCTCCCGGACCAGCGGGAATCTCCTACGAGCAGTACTTC.

The rearrangement uses TRBV7-8 and TRBJ2-7, with 8 bases aligning to TRBD2. V trimming: 1 base; J trimming: 6 bases; junction bases outside the gene matches: 14. Looked up from germline, CDR1 is SGHVS and CDR2 is FQNEAQ. This CDR3 is built from 17 residues. The chain's CDR3 is CASSLGPGLVRPVEQYF. The CDR3 bases are TGTGCCAGCAGCTTAGGTCCGGGACTAGTGAGACCCGTCGAGCAGTACTTC.

The chain links TRBV4-3 to TRBJ2-2; 7 nucleotides align to TRBD1. The CDR3 consists of 14 residues. Trimming removed 3 bases from V and 5 bases from J; junction bases left unmatched: 3. CDR1 and CDR2 from the germline V gene are LGHNA and YSLEER. CDR3 residues: CASSHLRGTGELFF. CDR3 coding DNA: TGCGCCAGCAGCCACCTCAGGGGGACCGGGGAGCTGTTTTTT.

This clonotype was observed many times. The CDR3 sequence is CASSTEADRFSGYTF. CDR3 DNA sequence: TGTGCCAGCAGCACAGAGGCGGACAGGTTCTCTGGCTACACCTTC. The chain is built from TRBV7-9 and TRBJ1-2; 7 bases are shared with TRBD1. This CDR3 region has 15 residues. V lost 5 bases to trimming and J lost 7 bases; unmatched junction nucleotides: 13. CDR1 SEHNR and CDR2 FQNEAQ come from the germline V gene (reference sequence).

This clonotype was counted at least ten times. The V gene is TRBV7-8, the J gene TRBJ1-5, with a tentative D call TRBD1 (6 bases). The CDR3 extends over 13 amino acids. Trimming pared 6 bases from V and 5 bases from J, leaving 11 bases between. Germline V gene lookup returns CDR1 SGHVS and CDR2 FQNEAQ. The CDR3, as DNA: TGTGCCAGCAGGACAGGCGGGGATCAGCCCCAGCATTTT. It is translated as CASRTGGDQPQHF.

This clonotype was detected only a few times. The rearrangement uses TRBV10-1 and TRBJ1-5; D ambiguous. The CDR3 is 13 amino acids. V lost 3 bases to trimming and J lost 4 bases, with 7 bases between them. Per germline, CDR1 WNHNN and CDR2 SYGVQD (reference sequence). Here the CDR3 reads CASSDLLNQPQHF. In DNA form, the CDR3 reads TGCGCCAGCAGTGATCTTCTAAATCAGCCCCAGCATTTT.

V usage is TRBV7-9 and J usage is TRBJ1-1; unclear D gene. The ends were cut back, 6 bases at V and 1 base at J, with 12 bases in the middle. Germline V gene lookup returns CDR1 SEHNR and CDR2 FQNEAQ (reference sequence). This CDR3 has 14 residues. This CDR3 reads CASRYDTSNTEAFF. In DNA, the CDR3 is TGTGCCAGCAGGTACGACACCTCGAACACTGAAGCTTTCTTT.

Points on this clonotype: Because it lacks the conserved phenylalanine or tryptophan at the end, this CDR3 is likely a read error. V is TRBV7-2 and J is TRBJ2-3, with a weak D call TRBD2 (7 bases). The CDR3 has 15 amino acids. Deletions cut 5 bases from V and 4 bases from J, with 16 bases between. Looked up from germline, CDR1 is SGHTA and CDR2 is FQGNSA. The CDR3 bases are TGTGCCAGCAGCGCGGGAAAGGGGGGGGCAGATACGCAGTATCCT. Protein sequence: CASSAGKGGADTQYP.

This clonotype was counted at least ten times. The chain links TRBV4-3 to TRBJ1-1; no firm D call. From germline, CDR1 is LGHNA and CDR2 YSLEER. The CDR3 consists of 17 residues. Trimming shortened V by 1 base and J by 3 bases, and 18 bases separated the two germline ends. In DNA, the CDR3 is TGCGCCAGCAGCCAAGTAGTGAATCCGGGTGGGTACACTGAAGCTTTCTTT. Translating it yields CASSQVVNPGGYTEAFF.

V and J are TRBV30 and TRBJ1-2; D unclear. Per germline, CDR1 GTSNPN and CDR2 SVGIG (reference sequence). V shed 0 bases and J shed 4 bases, with 12 bases lying between them. This CDR3 spans 14 amino acids. The CDR3 loop reads CAWSVSEKLYGYTF. CDR3 bases: TGTGCCTGGAGTGTGAGCGAAAAGCTCTATGGCTACACCTTC.

This clonotype appeared many times. The chain recombines TRBV24-1 with TRBJ2-1; perhaps TRBD1 as D (5 bases). The CDR3 has 13 residues. The germline V gene encodes CDR1 KGHDR and CDR2 SFDVKD. The V end lost 7 bases, the J end lost 10 bases, and 16 bases lay between the germline ends. The CDR3 protein is CATSVALKGEQFF. The CDR3 nucleotides read TGTGCCACCAGCGTTGCACTAAAGGGGGAGCAGTTCTTC.

In regard to this clonotype: It may be a read error: a sequence one base away is much more abundant. The rearrangement links TRBV5-8 to TRBJ2-3, with 9 positions matching TRBD2. CDR3 length: 15 amino acids. The V gene's germline CDR1 is SGHTS and CDR2 YDEGEE. V shed 4 bases and J 6 bases; nucleotides not matched to a gene: 9. CDR3 sequence reads: CASSPLAGSLDTQYF. In nucleotides, the CDR3 is TGTGCCAGCAGCCCTCTAGCGGGGTCCTTGGATACGCAGTATTTT.

The chain links TRBV10-1 to TRBJ2-1; 7 bases line up with TRBD2. The germline V gene has CDR1 WNHNN and CDR2 SYGVQD (reference sequence). This CDR3 region has 15 residues. J lost 5 bases, V lost 4 bases, and 8 bases had no gene match. The CDR3 here is CASSALSGLNNEQFF. In DNA, the CDR3 is TGCGCCAGCAGTGCCCTCTCGGGACTAAACAATGAGCAGTTCTTC.

This clonotype was detected a few times. The chain employs TRBV12-3 or TRBV12-4 and TRBJ1-1; 8 bases map to TRBD1. Unmatched junction bases numbered 6, after V lost 5 bases and J lost 4 bases. This CDR3 region has 14 residues. The CDR3 DNA reads TGTGCCAGCAGTGAGAGACAGGGGATCACTGAAGCTTTCTTT. Encoded protein: CASSERQGITEAFF.

Remarks on this clonotype: One end of the junction varies from germline; a read error may be responsible. V is TRBV7-9 and J is TRBJ2-5, with 9 nucleotides matching TRBD1. The CDR3 has 15 amino acids. Germline V gene data show CDR1 as SEHNR and CDR2 as FQNEAQ (reference sequence). The CDR3 DNA reads as TGCGCCAGCAGCACAGGGACAGGGAGCCAAGAGACCCAGTACTTC. It is translated as CASSTGTGSQETQYF.

The chain links TRBV29-1 to TRBJ1-2, with D possibly TRBD1 on 6 matching bases. Germline loops: CDR1 SQVTM, CDR2 ANQGSEA. Trimming took off 6 bases at V and 6 bases at J, with 14 bases between the two ends. This CDR3 has 12 amino acids. The CDR3 bases are TGCAGCGTGGGACACCCGGAGAATGGCTACACCTTC. It yields the protein CSVGHPENGYTF.

This clonotype was recorded many times. This chain joins TRBV7-9 and TRBJ1-1, with D possibly matching TRBD1 (5 bases). The V gene's germline CDR1 is SEHNR and CDR2 FQNEAQ (reference sequence). The CDR3 has 16 amino acids. V shed 3 bases and J shed 1 base, with 15 bases lying between them. CDR3 DNA: TGTGCCAGCAGCTTCCCTGCGGGGGTTACGAACACTGAAGCTTTCTTT. Translated, it gives CASSFPAGVTNTEAFF.

This clonotype was counted between two and nine times. This chain uses TRBV28 with TRBJ1-5, with D possibly being TRBD1 (5 bases). With 11 bases removed from V and 6 bases from J, the gap between germline ends came to 17 bases. The CDR3 is 13 residues long. Per germline, CDR1 MDHEN and CDR2 SYDVKM. This CDR3 is CAARVSGSQPQHF. CDR3 coding DNA: TGTGCCGCCAGGGTTTCGGGTTCTCAGCCCCAGCATTTT. Combining the CDR3 with reference TRBV28 and TRBJ1-5 gives the whole variable domain DVKVTQSSRYLVKRTGEKVFLECVQDMDHENMFWYRQDPGLGLRLIYFSYDVKMKEKGDIPEGYSVSREKKERFSLILESASTNQTSMYLCAARVSGSQPQHFGDGTRLSIL.